The T cell receptor (beta chain) described here comes from a study of T-cell memory formation after mild COVID-19. Study-level information: Largely, the TCR clusters proved donor specific.

5'RACE with constant-segment primers built TCRalpha and TCRbeta cDNA libraries with UMIs. Each CDR3 protein gets one entry after TCRdb re-called the 5' RACE reads with MiXCR. Among around 300,000 distinct CDR3 sequences, under 8.5% were seen once, and the ten largest hold about 20%. This clonotype was counted between two and nine times. What it binds is not known. Whole-study results and caveats: Chiefly within CM and EM were the contracting CD4+ clones; CD8+ ones were within EMRA. Day 15 to 85 contracting clones showed balanced CD4/CD8; later expanders leaned CD4+.

Per germline, CDR1 SGHRS and CDR2 YFSETQ. V lost 4 bases, J lost 3 bases, and 13 bases lay in between. The CDR3 extends over 14 amino acids. J is TRBJ2-5 and V is TRBV5-1; D is perhaps TRBD2 (6 bases). The sample taken for sequencing was PBMCs or a T cell subset sorted from them (not recorded which). The receptor was derived from a man aged 18-30 years who had mild COVID-19 (a few samples of this study predate the infection). Cell type and time point are not known. In DNA, the CDR3 is TGCGCCAGCAGCATCTTAGGACTAAAAGAGACCCAGTACTTC. It specifies CASSILGLKETQYF. The complete variable domain, with remaining parts taken from reference TRBV5-1 and TRBJ2-5, reads KAGVTQTPRYLIKTRGQQVTLSCSPISGHRSVSWYQQTPGQGLQFLFEYFSETQRNKGNFPGRFSGRQFSNSRSEMNVSTLELGDSALYLCASSILGLKETQYFGPGTRLLVL.